Listed below are T cell receptor beta chains from one sample, sequenced in a study of tumor-infiltrating lymphocytes in localized non-small cell lung cancer. Generated by immunoSEQ multiplex PCR, the TCRdb table keeps only in-frame clones and is missing some. The table has about 16,000 clones, around three quarters seen once. Sequenced material: lung tumor tissue. The receptors were gathered from a human donor with non-small cell lung cancer. The CDR3 runs from the conserved cysteine through the conserved F or W. A D gene is named only where the DNA matches it firmly. Expanded clones get a size class; other rows say once, few or many, or leave the size out.

-	TRBV27	-	TRBJ2-7	CASRDFNYEQYF	TGTGCCAGCAGGGACTTCAACTACGAGCAGTACTTC
TRBD2	TRBV5-5	-	TRBJ2-1	CASSLKRGGLRDNEQFF	TGTGCCAGCAGCTTGAAGCGGGGGGGCCTTCGGGACAATGAGCAGTTCTTC
-	TRBV9	-	TRBJ1-2	CASSPSLVGGYTF	TGTGCCAGCAGCCCGAGCCTCGTCGGTGGCTACACCTTC
-	TRBV5-6	-	TRBJ1-6	CASSLGGFENSPLHF	TGTGCCAGCAGCTTGGGCGGTTTTGAGAATTCACCCCTCCACTTT
TRBD2	TRBV13	-	TRBJ2-2	CASSLDLRETGELFF	TGTGCCAGCAGCTTGGATTTGCGGGAGACCGGGGAGCTGTTTTTT
-	TRBV11-2	-	TRBJ2-1	CASSVQQQAGEQFF	TGTGCCAGCAGCGTCCAACAACAAGCAGGCGAGCAGTTCTTC
-	TRBV5-1	-	TRBJ2-3	CASRLAGTTDTQYF	TGCGCCAGCAGACTAGCCGGAACAACAGATACGCAGTATTTT
-	TRBV5-1	-	TRBJ2-2	CASSGGSGNTGELFF	TGCGCCAGCAGCGGGGGTAGCGGGAACACCGGGGAGCTGTTTTTT
TRBD1	TRBV10-3	few	TRBJ1-2	CAISHKISGQGAFGYTF	TGTGCCATCAGTCACAAAATCTCGGGACAGGGGGCGTTTGGCTACACCTTC
-	TRBV7-2	once	TRBJ2-1	CASSLRGGDYNEQFF	TGTGCCAGCAGCTTAAGGGGGGGGGATTACAATGAGCAGTTCTTC
TRBD1	TRBV5-1	-	TRBJ2-2	CASSSDRATNTGELFF	TGCGCCAGCAGCAGCGACAGGGCTACGAACACCGGGGAGCTGTTTTTT
TRBD2	TRBV27	few	TRBJ2-1	CASRTSGGAYNEQFF	TGTGCCAGCAGGACTAGCGGGGGGGCCTACAATGAGCAGTTCTTC
TRBD1	TRBV6-5	-	TRBJ2-7	CASSTTGVGEQYF	TGTGCCAGCAGTACTACAGGGGTGGGCGAGCAGTACTTC
-	TRBV7-6	-	TRBJ1-1	CASSPDGNTEAFF	TGTGCCAGCAGCCCGGACGGGAACACTGAAGCTTTCTTT
-	TRBV6-5	-	TRBJ1-4	CASRDSGEKLFF	TGTGCCAGCAGAGACAGTGGCGAAAAACTGTTTTTT
TRBD1	TRBV27	-	TRBJ2-1	CASSFRGTGYHEQFF	TGTGCCAGCAGTTTTAGGGGGACAGGGTATCATGAGCAGTTCTTC
-	TRBV11-1	medium-sized	TRBJ2-7	CASSRGRSSYEQYF	TGTGCCAGCAGCCGGGGGAGGAGCTCCTACGAGCAGTACTTC